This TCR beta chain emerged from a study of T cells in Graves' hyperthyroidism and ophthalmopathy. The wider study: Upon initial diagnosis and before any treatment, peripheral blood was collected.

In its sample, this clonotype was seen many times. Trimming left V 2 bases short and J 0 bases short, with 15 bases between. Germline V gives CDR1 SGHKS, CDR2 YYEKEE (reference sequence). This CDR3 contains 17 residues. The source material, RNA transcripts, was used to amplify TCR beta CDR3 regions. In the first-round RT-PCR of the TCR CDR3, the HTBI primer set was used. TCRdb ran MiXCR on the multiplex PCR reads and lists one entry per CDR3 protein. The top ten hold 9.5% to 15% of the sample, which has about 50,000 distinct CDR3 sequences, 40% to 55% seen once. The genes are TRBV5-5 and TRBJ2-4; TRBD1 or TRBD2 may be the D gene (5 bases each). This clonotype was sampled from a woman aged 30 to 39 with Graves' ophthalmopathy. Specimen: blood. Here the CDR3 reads CASSLGLGDGAKNIQYF. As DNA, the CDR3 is TGTGCCAGCAGCTTAGGATTAGGGGACGGAGCCAAAAACATTCAGTACTTC.